This TCR beta chain was captured in a study of shared clonotypes between healthy human individuals. V lost 4 bases to trimming and J lost 9 bases, with 10 bases between them. The V gene's germline CDR1 is MDHEN and CDR2 SYDVKM. The CDR3 is 12 amino acids. Using immunoSEQ multiplex PCR, the repertoire was profiled, and TCRdb retains in-frame clones only, with some absent. The sample comprises about 1.5 million clones, about 98% of which are singletons, and around 0.45% rests with the top ten. This sequence was found in a man younger than 40 in good health. V usage is TRBV28 and J usage is TRBJ1-5; weak D call: TRBD1 (6 bases). The sequenced sample was naive CD4+ T cells sorted from blood. Subset here: CD45RA+ positively selected. The CDR3 here is CASSSGGAPQHF. In nucleotides, the CDR3 is TGTGCCAGCAGTTCGGGGGGGGCGCCCCAGCATTTT.